This TCR beta chain stems from a study of shared clonotypes between healthy human individuals. Whole-study context: Each donor contributed plates that comprised three CD4 naive, three CD4 memory, two CD8 naive and one CD8 memory.

Sequencing used immunoSEQ multiplex PCR; TCRdb keeps in-frame clones, though not all of them. The sample contains about 1.4 million clones, roughly 97% of which appear only once. A split of CD4+ cells into CD45RA+ naive and CD45RA-negative memory subsets was performed. Regarding the study as a whole: Sampling was confined to blood; repertoires within tissues likely differ.

Points on this clone: Its specificity is unknown.

The CDR3 loop spans 15 amino acids. With 3 bases removed from V and 0 bases from J, the gap between germline ends came to 12 bases. Germline V lookup: CDR1 LNHDA, CDR2 SQIVND (reference sequence). This sequence originates from a young man in good health. Input material: naive CD4+ T cells sorted from blood. Subset in this sample: CD45RA+ positively selected. The V and J genes are TRBV19 and TRBJ2-7, with D unclear. CDR3 amino acids: CASSITPGPSYEQYF. For the CDR3, the DNA is TGTGCCAGTAGTATCACCCCAGGACCCTCCTACGAGCAGTACTTC.